Following are 5 T cell receptor beta chains from one sample sequenced in a study of regulatory T cells in long-lasting Graves disease. Time point here: persistent/refractory GD, antithyroid drugs over 5 years with positive TRAb. RNA extracted from PBMCs served as the sequencing template. Both iRepertoire HTBI primers and Arm-PCR of CDR3 regions were used to build the TCR beta libraries. TCRdb recomputed calls from the multiplex PCR reads with MiXCR, one row per CDR3 protein. The table has 400,000 or so distinct CDR3 sequences, around 20% seen once; the top ten hold approximately 25%. Material: peripheral blood mononuclear cells (PBMCs), obtained when the disease was refractory, from a patient treated with antithyroid drugs. The source of these receptors is a female donor with Graves disease.

The chain joins TRBV20-1 to TRBJ1-1; tentatively, D is TRBD1 (5 bases). The CDR3 has 10 amino acids. The V end lost 5 bases, the J end lost 11 bases, and 12 bases lay between the germline ends. CDR1 and CDR2 (germline): DFQATT, SNEGSKA (reference sequence). CDR3 in DNA: TGCAGTGCTGGGCATAGGGGTGCTTTCTTT. This translates into CSAGHRGAFF.

Many counts were recorded for this clonotype. The chain is built from TRBV28 and TRBJ1-2, with TRBD1 identical over 7 bases. The length of the CDR3 is 14 residues. J gave up 4 bases and V 7 bases, and 9 bases lay outside the gene matches. Germline assignment: CDR1 MDHEN and CDR2 SYDVKM. The DNA for the CDR3 is TGTGCCAGCACAGGGGCAGGGGGAATCTATGGCTACACCTTC. Translating gives CASTGAGGIYGYTF.

V is TRBV12-3 or TRBV12-4 and J is TRBJ2-3; D remains ambiguous. Trimming cost V 7 bases and J 7 bases, with 21 bases left between them. There are 15 residues in the CDR3. This CDR3 is CASTPSTVKVNTQYF. The CDR3 DNA is TGTGCCAGCACCCCTTCGACGGTGAAGGTCAATACGCAGTATTTT.

The chain recombines TRBV20-1 with TRBJ1-3; 9 nucleotides line up with TRBD1. From germline, CDR1 is DFQATT and CDR2 SNEGSKA (reference sequence). The CDR3 extends over 16 amino acids. Unmatched junction bases numbered 7, after V lost 3 bases and J lost 1 base. The chain's CDR3 is CSARDADRGSGNTIYF. The CDR3, as DNA: TGCAGTGCTAGGGATGCGGACAGGGGATCTGGAAACACCATATATTTT.

Points on this clonotype: Given the absence of the conserved phenylalanine or tryptophan at the CDR3 end, a read error is likely. CDR3 nucleotides: TGTGCCAGCAGTTTATCGAAGGTGGGGCTTGACGAGCAGTACCTC. This sequence encodes CASSLSKVGLDEQYL. V gene TRBV27 combines with J gene TRBJ2-7; possible D gene TRBD1, 5 bases. Germline V gives CDR1 MNHEY, CDR2 SMNVEV (reference sequence). The V and J ends lost 0 bases and 5 bases respectively, with 14 bases between them. CDR3 length: 15 residues.